The rows below give T cell receptor beta chains drawn from one sample of a study of Ad26.COV2.S vaccination and SARS-CoV-2 variants. Repertoires were generated with immunoSEQ multiplex PCR, while TCRdb's copy carries only in-frame clones and drops some. The profile shows 500,000 or so clones, roughly 87% of them singletons. The material was peripheral blood, obtained in a trial of Ad26.COV2.S vaccine versus placebo. The receptor set was obtained from a person aged 18-65 years who received the Ad26.COV2.S COVID-19 vaccine or a placebo. The CDR3 runs from the conserved cysteine through the conserved F or W. Each record gives: J gene, clone size, D gene, V gene, CDR3 protein, CDR3 DNA. A D gene is named only where the DNA matches it firmly. For some rows the clone size is stated as once, few or many, or as a class when expanded; others skip it.

J gene: TRBJ2-7; clone size: .; D gene: TRBD1; V gene: TRBV20-1; CDR3 protein: CSASNPGQGLPYEQYF; CDR3 DNA: TGCAGTGCTAGTAACCCAGGACAGGGCCTCCCCTACGAGCAGTACTTC
J gene: TRBJ2-1; clone size: .; D gene: TRBD2; V gene: TRBV4-3; CDR3 protein: CASSQGRPSGYNEQFF; CDR3 DNA: TGCGCCAGCAGCCAAGGTCGGCCTAGCGGCTACAATGAGCAGTTCTTC
J gene: TRBJ2-3; clone size: .; D gene: .; V gene: TRBV27; CDR3 protein: CASGQRGGRTDTQYF; CDR3 DNA: TGTGCCAGCGGCCAGAGAGGCGGCCGCACAGATACGCAGTATTTT
J gene: TRBJ1-1; clone size: .; D gene: TRBD1; V gene: TRBV9; CDR3 protein: CASSLSGGTGEAFF; CDR3 DNA: TGTGCCAGCAGCCTCAGTGGAGGGACAGGTGAAGCTTTCTTT
J gene: TRBJ2-7; clone size: .; D gene: .; V gene: TRBV9; CDR3 protein: CASSPGPRGIQQYF; CDR3 DNA: TGTGCCAGCAGCCCCGGCCCCAGGGGAATCCAGCAGTACTTC
J gene: TRBJ2-5; clone size: .; D gene: .; V gene: TRBV27; CDR3 protein: CASSFGPVYQETQYF; CDR3 DNA: TGTGCCAGCAGTTTCGGGCCGGTGTACCAAGAGACCCAGTACTTC
J gene: TRBJ1-6; clone size: .; D gene: TRBD1; V gene: TRBV7-8; CDR3 protein: CASSAGQDNSPLHF; CDR3 DNA: TGTGCCAGCAGCGCGGGACAGGATAATTCACCCCTCCACTTT
J gene: TRBJ2-5; clone size: .; D gene: TRBD1; V gene: TRBV7-6; CDR3 protein: CASSLRDRQPTQYF; CDR3 DNA: TGTGCCAGCAGCCTCCGGGACAGACAACCGACCCAGTACTTC
J gene: TRBJ2-3; clone size: .; D gene: TRBD2; V gene: TRBV6-2/TRBV6-3; CDR3 protein: CASSPGELAGSTDTQYF; CDR3 DNA: TGTGCCAGCAGTCCGGGGGAACTAGCGGGATCCACAGATACGCAGTATTTT
J gene: TRBJ2-7; clone size: once; D gene: .; V gene: TRBV28; CDR3 protein: CASTESPFYEQYF; CDR3 DNA: TGTGCCAGCACTGAGAGCCCATTCTACGAGCAGTACTTC
J gene: TRBJ1-3; clone size: .; D gene: .; V gene: TRBV11-2; CDR3 protein: CASSARISGNTIYF; CDR3 DNA: TGTGCCAGCAGCGCCCGAATCTCTGGAAACACCATATATTTT
J gene: TRBJ2-5; clone size: .; D gene: .; V gene: TRBV3-1/TRBV3-2; CDR3 protein: CASSQDQLRRETQYF; CDR3 DNA: TGTGCCAGCAGCCAAGATCAGCTCAGGAGGGAGACCCAGTACTTC
J gene: TRBJ1-1; clone size: .; D gene: .; V gene: TRBV28; CDR3 protein: CASRTANTEAFF; CDR3 DNA: TGTGCCAGCAGGACAGCGAACACTGAAGCTTTCTTT
J gene: TRBJ2-4; clone size: few; D gene: .; V gene: TRBV30; CDR3 protein: CAWSVHLGRQGSAKNIQYF; CDR3 DNA: TGTGCCTGGAGTGTACATTTGGGTCGGCAGGGCAGCGCCAAAAACATTCAGTACTTC
J gene: TRBJ2-3; clone size: .; D gene: TRBD2; V gene: TRBV9; CDR3 protein: CASSPPPTSGPDTQYF; CDR3 DNA: TGTGCCAGCAGCCCCCCCCCGACTAGCGGTCCAGATACGCAGTATTTT
J gene: TRBJ1-1; clone size: once; D gene: .; V gene: TRBV29-1; CDR3 protein: CSVVFSDRNTEAFF; CDR3 DNA: TGCAGCGTTGTGTTTTCTGACAGGAACACTGAAGCTTTCTTT
J gene: TRBJ1-1; clone size: few; D gene: .; V gene: TRBV24-1; CDR3 protein: CATSDPDTTEAFF; CDR3 DNA: TGTGCCACCAGTGATCCTGACACCACTGAAGCTTTCTTT
J gene: TRBJ2-7; clone size: once; D gene: .; V gene: TRBV7-3; CDR3 protein: CASSLTSSGVRYF; CDR3 DNA: TGTGCCAGCAGCTTAACGTCCTCCGGGGTGCGGTACTTC
J gene: TRBJ2-7; clone size: .; D gene: .; V gene: TRBV11-1; CDR3 protein: CASTDDRKNAYEQYF; CDR3 DNA: TGTGCCAGCACCGACGACAGGAAAAATGCCTACGAGCAGTACTTC
J gene: TRBJ1-6; clone size: .; D gene: .; V gene: TRBV28; CDR3 protein: CASSKERVDSPLHF; CDR3 DNA: TGTGCCAGCAGTAAGGAAAGGGTTGATTCACCCCTCCACTTT
J gene: TRBJ1-1; clone size: .; D gene: .; V gene: TRBV29-1; CDR3 protein: CSGGHRMNTEAFF; CDR3 DNA: TGCAGCGGGGGGCACCGAATGAACACTGAAGCTTTCTTT
J gene: TRBJ2-1; clone size: .; D gene: .; V gene: TRBV7-2; CDR3 protein: CASSLGFLSFSYNEQFF; CDR3 DNA: TGTGCCAGCAGCTTAGGGTTCTTGAGCTTCTCCTACAATGAGCAGTTCTTC
J gene: TRBJ2-4; clone size: few; D gene: .; V gene: TRBV2; CDR3 protein: CASQVDAKNIQYF; CDR3 DNA: TGTGCCTCCCAGGTGGATGCCAAAAACATTCAGTACTTC
J gene: TRBJ2-3; clone size: few; D gene: TRBD2; V gene: TRBV2; CDR3 protein: CASSGTRTDTQYF; CDR3 DNA: TGTGCCAGCAGTGGGACTAGAACAGATACGCAGTATTTT
J gene: TRBJ2-3; clone size: .; D gene: TRBD2; V gene: TRBV5-1; CDR3 protein: CASSLLGLADHTQYF; CDR3 DNA: TGCGCCAGCAGCTTGTTGGGACTAGCGGACCATACGCAGTATTTT